This is a list of T cell receptor beta chains from one sample in a study of CD8 T cells in Susac syndrome. TCRdb analysed the immunoSEQ multiplex PCR reads with MiXCR anew, one entry per CDR3 protein. The data hold 180,000 or so distinct CDR3 sequences, with roughly 95% observed a single time. The sample comprised CD4+ T cells from PBMCs. The receptor source for this set is a human donor in good health. CDR3s include the opening cysteine and the closing phenylalanine or tryptophan. The order of the fields is clone size, D gene, J gene, CDR3 length, V gene, CDR3 DNA, CDR3 protein. The D gene is left open where the match is weak. Rows give clone size only sometimes, using once, few, many, or a class for an expanded clone.

clone_size: NA; d_call: NA; j_call: TRBJ2-7; cdr3_length: 14; v_call: TRBV20-1; cdr3_nt: TGCAGTGCTAGAAGGCGGGACGGCTCCTACGAGCAGTACTTC; cdr3_aa: CSARRRDGSYEQYF
clone_size: NA; d_call: NA; j_call: TRBJ2-5; cdr3_length: 14; v_call: TRBV29-1; cdr3_nt: TGCAGCGTTGACCAGGGTCTATCCCAAGAGACCCAGTACTTC; cdr3_aa: CSVDQGLSQETQYF
clone_size: NA; d_call: NA; j_call: TRBJ2-3; cdr3_length: 12; v_call: TRBV3-1; cdr3_nt: TGTGCCAGCAGCTCGGATGGAGATACGCAGTATTTT; cdr3_aa: CASSSDGDTQYF
clone_size: NA; d_call: TRBD1; j_call: TRBJ2-5; cdr3_length: 14; v_call: TRBV20-1; cdr3_nt: TGCAGTGCTAGAGATAGAGGGGGCGGAGAGACCCAGTACTTC; cdr3_aa: CSARDRGGGETQYF
clone_size: NA; d_call: NA; j_call: TRBJ1-1; cdr3_length: 14; v_call: TRBV20-1; cdr3_nt: TGCAGTGCTAGAGATCCCGCCAGGAACACTGAAGCTTTCTTT; cdr3_aa: CSARDPARNTEAFF
clone_size: NA; d_call: TRBD1; j_call: TRBJ2-3; cdr3_length: 18; v_call: TRBV27; cdr3_nt: TGTGCCAGCAGTTTCAAAAAACAGGGGGCGTACCTTGCAGATACGCAGTATTTT; cdr3_aa: CASSFKKQGAYLADTQYF
clone_size: NA; d_call: NA; j_call: TRBJ1-6; cdr3_length: 11; v_call: TRBV7-2; cdr3_nt: TGTGCCAGCAGCTTAGACTCACCCCTCCACTTT; cdr3_aa: CASSLDSPLHF
clone_size: NA; d_call: NA; j_call: TRBJ2-1; cdr3_length: 13; v_call: TRBV3-1; cdr3_nt: TGTGCCAGCAGCTGGCCCCCTAGCGATGAGCAGTTCTTC; cdr3_aa: CASSWPPSDEQFF
clone_size: NA; d_call: TRBD2; j_call: TRBJ2-3; cdr3_length: 16; v_call: TRBV7-2; cdr3_nt: TGTGCCAGCAGGCCAACTAGCGGGGGTAGCACAGATACGCAGTATTTT; cdr3_aa: CASRPTSGGSTDTQYF
clone_size: NA; d_call: NA; j_call: TRBJ2-5; cdr3_length: 14; v_call: TRBV5-4; cdr3_nt: TGTGCCAGCAGCCTACCTGCGGGGCAAGAGACCCAGTACTTC; cdr3_aa: CASSLPAGQETQYF
clone_size: NA; d_call: TRBD1; j_call: TRBJ1-1; cdr3_length: 18; v_call: TRBV20-1; cdr3_nt: TGCAGTGCTAGAAATCCGGGACAGGGGAGGAGGAGGGACACTGAAGCTTTCTTT; cdr3_aa: CSARNPGQGRRRDTEAFF
clone_size: NA; d_call: NA; j_call: TRBJ2-1; cdr3_length: 13; v_call: TRBV3-1; cdr3_nt: TGTGCCAGCAGCGGAAGGGACACAGGTGGGCAGTTCTTC; cdr3_aa: CASSGRDTGGQFF
clone_size: NA; d_call: TRBD2; j_call: TRBJ2-7; cdr3_length: 15; v_call: TRBV25-1; cdr3_nt: TGTGCCAGCAGTGAACCCGGACTAGCGAGGCACGAGCAGTACTTC; cdr3_aa: CASSEPGLARHEQYF
clone_size: NA; d_call: TRBD2; j_call: TRBJ2-3; cdr3_length: 15; v_call: TRBV4-2; cdr3_nt: TGTGCCAGCAGCCAAGTAGCGGGGCTCACAGATACGCAGTATTTT; cdr3_aa: CASSQVAGLTDTQYF
clone_size: NA; d_call: TRBD1; j_call: TRBJ1-1; cdr3_length: 12; v_call: TRBV29-1; cdr3_nt: TGCAGCGTTAGGACAGGGGCGCCTGAAGCTTTCTTT; cdr3_aa: CSVRTGAPEAFF
clone_size: NA; d_call: TRBD2; j_call: TRBJ2-3; cdr3_length: 15; v_call: TRBV6-1; cdr3_nt: TGTGCCAGCAGTGAAGAGGCTAGCGGGAGATATACGCAGTATTTT; cdr3_aa: CASSEEASGRYTQYF
clone_size: NA; d_call: NA; j_call: TRBJ2-3; cdr3_length: 14; v_call: TRBV6-2/TRBV6-3; cdr3_nt: TGTGCCAGCAGGGACTGGATCAGCACAGATACGCAGTATTTT; cdr3_aa: CASRDWISTDTQYF
clone_size: NA; d_call: NA; j_call: TRBJ1-2; cdr3_length: 15; v_call: TRBV7-9; cdr3_nt: TGTGCCAGCAGCCTCTGGGAGGGTAAGGACTATGGCTACACCTTC; cdr3_aa: CASSLWEGKDYGYTF
clone_size: NA; d_call: NA; j_call: TRBJ1-2; cdr3_length: 14; v_call: TRBV15; cdr3_nt: TGTGCCACCAGCAGAGATGCCCGAGAGACAGCCTACACCTTC; cdr3_aa: CATSRDARETAYTF
clone_size: NA; d_call: NA; j_call: TRBJ2-1; cdr3_length: 13; v_call: TRBV12-3/TRBV12-4; cdr3_nt: TGTGCCAGCAGTCCCGGACCTTCCTCGGGGCAGTTCTTC; cdr3_aa: CASSPGPSSGQFF
clone_size: NA; d_call: NA; j_call: TRBJ1-2; cdr3_length: 11; v_call: TRBV29-1; cdr3_nt: TGCAGCGTCCAGGGTTCGGATGGCTACACCTTC; cdr3_aa: CSVQGSDGYTF
clone_size: NA; d_call: NA; j_call: TRBJ2-1; cdr3_length: 16; v_call: TRBV18; cdr3_nt: TGTGCCAGCTCACCAGAGAGGAACAGCTTCTACAATGAGCAGTTCTTC; cdr3_aa: CASSPERNSFYNEQFF
clone_size: NA; d_call: NA; j_call: TRBJ2-5; cdr3_length: 14; v_call: TRBV5-1; cdr3_nt: TGCGCCAGCAAAGTAGGTCTACTCCAAGAGACCCAGTACTTC; cdr3_aa: CASKVGLLQETQYF
clone_size: NA; d_call: TRBD1; j_call: TRBJ1-2; cdr3_length: 16; v_call: TRBV7-9; cdr3_nt: TGTGCCAGCAGCCCCTGGGACAGGGGATACGACTATGGCTACACCTTC; cdr3_aa: CASSPWDRGYDYGYTF
clone_size: NA; d_call: NA; j_call: TRBJ2-3; cdr3_length: 13; v_call: TRBV11-1; cdr3_nt: TGTGCCAGCAGCGACCGACTAGGCGATACGCAGTATTTT; cdr3_aa: CASSDRLGDTQYF
clone_size: NA; d_call: NA; j_call: TRBJ2-5; cdr3_length: 15; v_call: TRBV11-2; cdr3_nt: TGTGCCAGCAGCCCAACCCCGGGCCCCCAAGAGACCCAGTACTTC; cdr3_aa: CASSPTPGPQETQYF
clone_size: NA; d_call: NA; j_call: TRBJ2-1; cdr3_length: 15; v_call: TRBV20-1; cdr3_nt: TGCAGTGCTAGAGTTTCGGCTAGCGCCTACAATGAGCAGTTCTTC; cdr3_aa: CSARVSASAYNEQFF
clone_size: NA; d_call: NA; j_call: TRBJ2-5; cdr3_length: 13; v_call: TRBV29-1; cdr3_nt: TGCAGCGTAGGACCGGACAGAGGGGAGACCCAGTACTTC; cdr3_aa: CSVGPDRGETQYF
clone_size: NA; d_call: TRBD1; j_call: TRBJ2-2; cdr3_length: 18; v_call: TRBV24-1; cdr3_nt: TGTGCCACCAGTGATTCCCGGGACAGGGGGCCGTACACCGGGGAGCTGTTTTTT; cdr3_aa: CATSDSRDRGPYTGELFF
clone_size: once; d_call: TRBD1; j_call: TRBJ1-1; cdr3_length: 16; v_call: TRBV15; cdr3_nt: TGTGCCACCAGCGTCTGGGGACAGGCGAAACATGGTGAAGCTTTCTTT; cdr3_aa: CATSVWGQAKHGEAFF
clone_size: once; d_call: TRBD1; j_call: TRBJ1-4; cdr3_length: 15; v_call: TRBV29-1; cdr3_nt: TGCAGCGTTGAGACGACCGGGACAGGGAGTGAAAAACTGTTTTTT; cdr3_aa: CSVETTGTGSEKLFF
clone_size: once; d_call: NA; j_call: TRBJ1-3; cdr3_length: 15; v_call: TRBV3-1; cdr3_nt: TGTGCCAGCAGCCAAGTGGTGGGACCTGGAAACACCATATATTTT; cdr3_aa: CASSQVVGPGNTIYF
clone_size: NA; d_call: NA; j_call: TRBJ1-2; cdr3_length: 14; v_call: TRBV7-2; cdr3_nt: TGTGCCAGCAGCCCAGTGGCAACTAACTATGGCTACACCTTC; cdr3_aa: CASSPVATNYGYTF
clone_size: NA; d_call: TRBD1; j_call: TRBJ1-5; cdr3_length: 12; v_call: TRBV30; cdr3_nt: TGTGCCTGGGGACAGGGGGATCAGCCCCAGCATTTT; cdr3_aa: CAWGQGDQPQHF
clone_size: NA; d_call: NA; j_call: TRBJ2-1; cdr3_length: 16; v_call: TRBV5-4; cdr3_nt: TGTGCCAGCAGCCCCAGGGGGCGGGAGGGCCCTTGGGAGCAGTTCTTC; cdr3_aa: CASSPRGREGPWEQFF
clone_size: NA; d_call: NA; j_call: TRBJ2-7; cdr3_length: 12; v_call: TRBV7-6; cdr3_nt: TGTGCCAGCAGCTTACTGTGGGGCCGGCAGTACTTC; cdr3_aa: CASSLLWGRQYF
clone_size: once; d_call: NA; j_call: TRBJ2-3; cdr3_length: 14; v_call: TRBV6-2/TRBV6-3; cdr3_nt: TGTGCCAGCAGTTCGGGGGATCCGCCAGATACGCAGTATTTT; cdr3_aa: CASSSGDPPDTQYF
clone_size: NA; d_call: NA; j_call: TRBJ2-3; cdr3_length: 15; v_call: TRBV12-3/TRBV12-4; cdr3_nt: TGTGCCAGCAGTTTATTCGCAGCGGGCACAGATACGCAGTATTTT; cdr3_aa: CASSLFAAGTDTQYF
clone_size: NA; d_call: NA; j_call: TRBJ2-3; cdr3_length: 14; v_call: TRBV3-1; cdr3_nt: TGTGCCAGCAGCCCTAGGGGAGACACAGATACGCAGTATTTT; cdr3_aa: CASSPRGDTDTQYF
clone_size: NA; d_call: NA; j_call: TRBJ1-1; cdr3_length: 17; v_call: TRBV6-5; cdr3_nt: TGTGCCAGCAGTTACTCGAAAAGGGATCCCCTGAGCACTGAAGCTTTCTTT; cdr3_aa: CASSYSKRDPLSTEAFF
clone_size: once; d_call: TRBD1; j_call: TRBJ1-5; cdr3_length: 14; v_call: TRBV27; cdr3_nt: TGTGCCAGCACTCACCGACAGGGACATCAGCCCCAGCATTTT; cdr3_aa: CASTHRQGHQPQHF
clone_size: NA; d_call: NA; j_call: TRBJ1-1; cdr3_length: 11; v_call: TRBV29-1; cdr3_nt: TGCAGCGTTGAATTGGGAGGGCGAGCTTTCTTT; cdr3_aa: CSVELGGRAFF
clone_size: NA; d_call: NA; j_call: TRBJ2-3; cdr3_length: 12; v_call: TRBV13; cdr3_nt: TGTGCCAGCAGCTTAGGGGCGGGTACGCAGTATTTT; cdr3_aa: CASSLGAGTQYF
clone_size: NA; d_call: NA; j_call: TRBJ1-1; cdr3_length: 18; v_call: TRBV29-1; cdr3_nt: TGCAGCGTTGAAGATTTGCTGGCGACTAGGTCGGTTAACACTGAAGCTTTCTTT; cdr3_aa: CSVEDLLATRSVNTEAFF
clone_size: NA; d_call: TRBD2; j_call: TRBJ2-5; cdr3_length: 17; v_call: TRBV4-1; cdr3_nt: TGCGCCAGCAGGCGGGGACTAGCGGTCCAGAAGGGCGAGACCCAGTACTTC; cdr3_aa: CASRRGLAVQKGETQYF